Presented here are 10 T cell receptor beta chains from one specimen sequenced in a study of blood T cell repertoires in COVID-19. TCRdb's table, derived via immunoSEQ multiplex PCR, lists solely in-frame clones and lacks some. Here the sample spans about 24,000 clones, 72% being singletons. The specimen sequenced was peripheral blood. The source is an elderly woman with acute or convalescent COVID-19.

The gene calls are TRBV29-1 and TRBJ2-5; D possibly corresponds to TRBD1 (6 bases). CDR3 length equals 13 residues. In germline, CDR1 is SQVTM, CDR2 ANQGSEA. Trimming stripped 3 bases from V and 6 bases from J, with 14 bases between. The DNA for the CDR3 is TGCAGCGTTGAGCCACAGGGTAGTAAGACCCAGTACTTC. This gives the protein CSVEPQGSKTQYF.

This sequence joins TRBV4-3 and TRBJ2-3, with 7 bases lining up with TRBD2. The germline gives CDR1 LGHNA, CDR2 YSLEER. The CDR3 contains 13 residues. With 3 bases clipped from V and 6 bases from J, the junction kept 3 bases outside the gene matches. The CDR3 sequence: CASSHPGGDTQYF. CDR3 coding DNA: TGCGCCAGCAGCCATCCCGGGGGGGATACGCAGTATTTT.

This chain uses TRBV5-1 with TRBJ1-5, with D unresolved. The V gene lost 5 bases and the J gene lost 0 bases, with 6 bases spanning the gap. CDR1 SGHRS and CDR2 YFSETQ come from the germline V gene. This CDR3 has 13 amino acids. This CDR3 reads CASSENSNQPQHF. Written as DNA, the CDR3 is TGCGCCAGCAGTGAGAATAGCAATCAGCCCCAGCATTTT.

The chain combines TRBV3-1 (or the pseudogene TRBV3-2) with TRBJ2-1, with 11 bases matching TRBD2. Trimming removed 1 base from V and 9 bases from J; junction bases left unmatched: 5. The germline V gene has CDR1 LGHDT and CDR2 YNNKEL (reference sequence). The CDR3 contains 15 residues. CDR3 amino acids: CASSQVGTSGSEQFF. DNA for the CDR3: TGTGCCAGCAGCCAAGTTGGGACTAGCGGCAGTGAGCAGTTCTTC.

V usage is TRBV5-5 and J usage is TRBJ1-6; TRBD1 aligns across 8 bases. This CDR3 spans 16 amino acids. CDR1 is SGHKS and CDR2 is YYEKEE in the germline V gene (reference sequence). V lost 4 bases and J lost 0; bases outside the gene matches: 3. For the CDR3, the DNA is TGTGCCAGCAGCAGGACAGGGAGCTCCTATAATTCACCCCTCCACTTT. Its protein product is CASSRTGSSYNSPLHF.

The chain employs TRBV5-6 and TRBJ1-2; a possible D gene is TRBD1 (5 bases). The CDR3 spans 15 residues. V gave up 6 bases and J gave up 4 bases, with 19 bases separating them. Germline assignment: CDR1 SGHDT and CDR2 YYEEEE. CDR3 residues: CASIWLKGRVYGYTF. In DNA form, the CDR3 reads TGTGCCAGCATCTGGTTGAAGGGGCGTGTCTATGGCTACACCTTC.

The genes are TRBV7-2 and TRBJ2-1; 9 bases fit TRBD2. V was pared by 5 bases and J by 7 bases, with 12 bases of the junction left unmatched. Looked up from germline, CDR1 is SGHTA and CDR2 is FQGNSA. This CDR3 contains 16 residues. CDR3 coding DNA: TGTGCCAGCAGCCCATTTTTAGCGGGGGTCAGGAATGAGCAGTTCTTC. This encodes CASSPFLAGVRNEQFF.

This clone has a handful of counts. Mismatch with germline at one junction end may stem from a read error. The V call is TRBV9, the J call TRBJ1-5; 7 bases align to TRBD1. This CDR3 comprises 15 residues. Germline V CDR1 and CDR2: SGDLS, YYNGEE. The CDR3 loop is CASSVAGTDNQPQHF. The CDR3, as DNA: TGTGCCAGCAGCGTAGCCGGGACAGATAATCAACCCCAGCATTTT.

The CDR3 DNA sequence: TGTGCCAGCAGCGGGGCGGAGGAGCAGTTCTTC. It codes for CASSGAEEQFF. The V call is TRBV11-3, the J call TRBJ2-1, with D possibly TRBD1 on 5 matching bases. The CDR3 has 11 residues. Germline loops: CDR1 SGHNT, CDR2 YENEEA. Trimming took 5 bases from V and 10 from J, leaving 9 bases between them.

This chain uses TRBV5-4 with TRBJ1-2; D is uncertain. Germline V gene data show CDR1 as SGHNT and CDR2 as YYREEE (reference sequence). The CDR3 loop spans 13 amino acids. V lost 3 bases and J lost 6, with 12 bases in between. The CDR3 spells CASSYSRSDGYTF. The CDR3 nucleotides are TGTGCCAGCAGCTACTCTAGGTCAGATGGCTACACCTTC. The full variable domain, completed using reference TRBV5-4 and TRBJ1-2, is ETGVTQSPTHLIKTRGQQVTLRCSSQSGHNTVSWYQQALGQGPQFIFQYYREEENGRGNFPPRFSGLQFPNYSSELNVNALELDDSALYLCASSYSRSDGYTFGSGTRLTVV.